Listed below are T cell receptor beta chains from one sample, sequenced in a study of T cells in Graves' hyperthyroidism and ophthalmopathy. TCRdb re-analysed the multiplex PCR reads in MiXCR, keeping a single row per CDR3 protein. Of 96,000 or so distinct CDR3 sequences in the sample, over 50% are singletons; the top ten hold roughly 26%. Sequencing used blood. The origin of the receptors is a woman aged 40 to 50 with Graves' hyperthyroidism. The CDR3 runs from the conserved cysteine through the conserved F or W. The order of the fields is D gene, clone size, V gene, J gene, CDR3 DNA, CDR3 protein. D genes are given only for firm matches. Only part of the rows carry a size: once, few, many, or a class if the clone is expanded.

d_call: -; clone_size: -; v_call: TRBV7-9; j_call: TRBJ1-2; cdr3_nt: TGTGCCAGCAGCCGTACGGCGGGGAGTGATTATGGCTACACCTTC; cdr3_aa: CASSRTAGSDYGYTF
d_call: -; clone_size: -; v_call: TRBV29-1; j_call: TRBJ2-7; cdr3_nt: TGCAGCGTTGAGGAGTTAACGGAGCAGTACTTC; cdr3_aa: CSVEELTEQYF
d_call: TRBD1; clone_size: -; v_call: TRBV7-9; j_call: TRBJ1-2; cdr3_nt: TGTGCCAGCAGCTTAGACGGGAGAGGGGGCGTTTATGGCTACACCTTC; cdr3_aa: CASSLDGRGGVYGYTF
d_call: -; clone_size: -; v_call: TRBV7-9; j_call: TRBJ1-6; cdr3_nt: TGCGCCAGCAGCCACGCACAGAGCAGGACACCCCTCCACTTT; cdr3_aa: CASSHAQSRTPLHF
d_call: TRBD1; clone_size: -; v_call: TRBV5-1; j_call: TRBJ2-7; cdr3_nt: TGCGCCAGCGGGCAGGGACAGGGAGGGTACGAGCAGTACTTC; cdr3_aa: CASGQGQGGYEQYF
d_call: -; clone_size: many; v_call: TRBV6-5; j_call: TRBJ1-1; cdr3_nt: TGTGCCAGCAGTTCTGGGACCGCGTTCCCCACTGAAGCTTTCTTT; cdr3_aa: CASSSGTAFPTEAFF
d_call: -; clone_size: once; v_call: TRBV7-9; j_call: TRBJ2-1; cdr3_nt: TGCGCCAGCAGCTTGGAGGGCCTAGGGATGAGCTCCTACAATGAGCAGTTCTTC; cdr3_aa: CASSLEGLGMSSYNEQFF
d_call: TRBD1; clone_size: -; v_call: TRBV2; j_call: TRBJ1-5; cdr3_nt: TGTGCCAGCAGGGGACAGGTGAATCAGCCCCAGCATTTT; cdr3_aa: CASRGQVNQPQHF
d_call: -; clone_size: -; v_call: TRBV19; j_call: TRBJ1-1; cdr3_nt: TGTGCCAGTCAAGAACAGGTAGCGCGCACTGAAGCTTTCTTT; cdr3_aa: CASQEQVARTEAFF
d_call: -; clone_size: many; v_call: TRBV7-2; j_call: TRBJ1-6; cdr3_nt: TGTGCCAGCAGCCAGGTCCCCAATTCACCCCTCCACTTT; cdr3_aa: CASSQVPNSPLHF
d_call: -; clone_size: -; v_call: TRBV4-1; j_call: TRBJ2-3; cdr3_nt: TGCGCCGGCAGCCCGGTAGCGACTAGCACAGATACGCAGTATTTT; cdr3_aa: CAGSPVATSTDTQYF
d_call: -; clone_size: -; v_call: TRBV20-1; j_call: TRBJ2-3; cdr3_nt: TGCAGTGCTAGAGATTCGATGGCAGATACGCAGTATTTT; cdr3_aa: CSARDSMADTQYF
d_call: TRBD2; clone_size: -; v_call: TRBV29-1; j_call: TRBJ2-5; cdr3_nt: TGCCAAGGCGGGAGTGGTGGAGAGACCCAGTACTTC; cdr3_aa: CQGGSGGETQYF
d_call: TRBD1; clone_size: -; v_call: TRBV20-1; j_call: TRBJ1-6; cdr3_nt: TGCAGTGCTTGGACAGGGCGGAATTCACCCCTCCACTTT; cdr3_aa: CSAWTGRNSPLHF
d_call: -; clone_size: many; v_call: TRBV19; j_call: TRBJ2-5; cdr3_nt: TGTGCCAGTAGAAGGGGAGAGACCCAGTACTTC; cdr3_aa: CASRRGETQYF
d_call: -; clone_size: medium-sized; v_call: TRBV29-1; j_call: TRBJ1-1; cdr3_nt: TGCAGCGTTGTAAACCGATTTATGGAAGCTTTCTTT; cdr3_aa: CSVVNRFMEAFF
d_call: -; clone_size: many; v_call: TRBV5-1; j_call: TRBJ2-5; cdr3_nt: TGCGCCAGCAGCTTGGTGGGGGGAGAGCTGGAGACCCAGTACTTC; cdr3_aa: CASSLVGGELETQYF
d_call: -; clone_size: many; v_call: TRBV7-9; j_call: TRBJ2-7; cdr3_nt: TGTGCCATTCGAGACAGGCTGAAGACCTACGAGCAGTACTTC; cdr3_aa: CAIRDRLKTYEQYF
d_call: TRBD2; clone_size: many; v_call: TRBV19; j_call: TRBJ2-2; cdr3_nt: TGTGCCAGCAGTCTAGCGGGAGGACTGAACACCGGGGAGCTGTTTTTT; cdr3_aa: CASSLAGGLNTGELFF
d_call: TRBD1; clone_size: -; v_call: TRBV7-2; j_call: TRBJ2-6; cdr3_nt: TGTGCCAGCACCCTATGGACAGGGGGCGGCTCTGGGACCAACGTCCCGACTTTC; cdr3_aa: CASTLWTGGGSGTNVPTF
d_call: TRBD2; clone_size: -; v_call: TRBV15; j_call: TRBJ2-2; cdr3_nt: TGTGCCACCTCCAGCGGGGGGAGTAACACCGGGGAGCTGTTTTTT; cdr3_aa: CATSSGGSNTGELFF
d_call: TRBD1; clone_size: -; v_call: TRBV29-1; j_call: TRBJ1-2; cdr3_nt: TGCAGCGTTGAGAAGGACAGGGGACGGGGCTACACCTTC; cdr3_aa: CSVEKDRGRGYTF
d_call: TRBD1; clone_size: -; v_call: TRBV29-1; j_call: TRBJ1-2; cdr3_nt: TGCAGCGTTGCCGGGACAGCAGGGTATGGCTACACCTTC; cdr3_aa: CSVAGTAGYGYTF
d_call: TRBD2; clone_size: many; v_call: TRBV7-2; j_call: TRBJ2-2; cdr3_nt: TGTGCCAGCAGCTTTATGATTAGCGGGAGTCCCGGGGAGCTGTTTTTT; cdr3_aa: CASSFMISGSPGELFF
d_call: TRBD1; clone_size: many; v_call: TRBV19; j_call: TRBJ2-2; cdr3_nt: TGTGCCAGTAGTGGCTACAGGGGGATTGACACCGGGGAGCTGTTTTTT; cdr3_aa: CASSGYRGIDTGELFF
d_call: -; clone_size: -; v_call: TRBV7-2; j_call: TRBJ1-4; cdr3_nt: TGTGCCAGCAGCCCACGATCCGGAGGGATTGTTATTTTC; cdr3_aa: CASSPRSGGIVIF
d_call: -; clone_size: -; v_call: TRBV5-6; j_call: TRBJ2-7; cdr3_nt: TGTGCCAGCAGCTTCCGGGTAGAGAGTTACGAGCAGTACTTC; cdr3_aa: CASSFRVESYEQYF
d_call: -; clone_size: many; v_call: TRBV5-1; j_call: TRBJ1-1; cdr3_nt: TGCGCCAGCAGCTGGGGGGGCTGGGGCACTGAAGCTTTCTTT; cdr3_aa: CASSWGGWGTEAFF
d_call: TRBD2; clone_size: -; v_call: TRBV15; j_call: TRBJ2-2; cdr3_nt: TGTGCCACCAGCAGAGATGGGCTCCCGATTAGCGGGAGGGCCATTCCCGGGGAGCTGTTTTTT; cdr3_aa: CATSRDGLPISGRAIPGELFF
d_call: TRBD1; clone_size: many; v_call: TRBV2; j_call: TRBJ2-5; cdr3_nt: TGTGCCAGCATGGGACAGGTCAAACAAGAGACCCAGTACTTC; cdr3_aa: CASMGQVKQETQYF
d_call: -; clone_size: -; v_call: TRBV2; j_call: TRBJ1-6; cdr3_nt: TGTGCCAGCCGTCGACTAGCGGGCCTCCACTTT; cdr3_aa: CASRRLAGLHF
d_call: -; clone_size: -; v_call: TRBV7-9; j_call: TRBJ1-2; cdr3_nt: TGTGCCAGCAGCGCCCAGACCGGGAGTGATTATGGCTACACCTTC; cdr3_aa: CASSAQTGSDYGYTF
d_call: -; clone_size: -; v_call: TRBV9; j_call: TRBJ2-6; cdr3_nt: TGTGCCAGCAGCCCCTGGGACGACGTCCTGACTTTC; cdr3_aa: CASSPWDDVLTF
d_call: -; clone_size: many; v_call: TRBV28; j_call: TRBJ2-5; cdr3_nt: TGTGCCAGCAGTGCTCAGGGAGTCAGAGAGACCCAGTACTTC; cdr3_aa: CASSAQGVRETQYF
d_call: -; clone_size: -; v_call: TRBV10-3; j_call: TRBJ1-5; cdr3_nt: TGTGCCATCAGTCGGGGACGGGGGGGACGGCAGCCCCAGCATTTT; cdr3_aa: CAISRGRGGRQPQHF
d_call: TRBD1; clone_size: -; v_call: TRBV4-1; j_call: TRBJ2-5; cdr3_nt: TGCGCCAGCAGCCAAGTGAGGACAGGGCTAGAGACCCAGTACTTC; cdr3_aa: CASSQVRTGLETQYF
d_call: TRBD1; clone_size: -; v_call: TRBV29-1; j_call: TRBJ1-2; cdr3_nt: TGTAGCGTTCCGGGGGCCGGGACAGGGAACGGCTACACCTTC; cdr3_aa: CSVPGAGTGNGYTF
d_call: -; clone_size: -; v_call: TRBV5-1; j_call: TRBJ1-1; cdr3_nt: TGCGCCAGTTCGGGTTTTATGAACACTGAAGCTTTCTTT; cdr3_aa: CASSGFMNTEAFF
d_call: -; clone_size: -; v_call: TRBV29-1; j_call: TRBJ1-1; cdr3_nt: TGCAGCGTTGAATCGCCGAACACTGAAGCTTTCTTT; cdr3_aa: CSVESPNTEAFF
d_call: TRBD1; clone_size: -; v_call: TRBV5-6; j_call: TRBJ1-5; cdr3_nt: TGTGCCAGCAGCTTACAGGGAGGGACAGGGAACAATCAGCCCCAGCATTTT; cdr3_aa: CASSLQGGTGNNQPQHF
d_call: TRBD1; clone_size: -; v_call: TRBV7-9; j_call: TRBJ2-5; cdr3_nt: TGTGCCAGCAGCTCACCCCGGTGGACAGGGGGCGAGTCCCAGTACTTC; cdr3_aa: CASSSPRWTGGESQYF
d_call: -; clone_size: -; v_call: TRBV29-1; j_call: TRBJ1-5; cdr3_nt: TGCAGCGTTGCCTATAGCAATCAGCCCCAGCATTTT; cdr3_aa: CSVAYSNQPQHF